These 5 T cell receptor beta chains came from one sample sequenced in a study of cytomegalovirus exposure and HLA in healthy donors. Some clones are missing from TCRdb's copy, which holds only in-frame ones; the method was immunoSEQ multiplex PCR. The repertoire holds 100,000 to 150,000 clones, roughly 89% seen once, with approximately 2% in the top ten. Sequencing used PBMCs. All receptors come from a woman aged 18-35 years in good health and CMV-seronegative.

The chain employs TRBV19 and TRBJ2-3; the match to TRBD2 covers 7 bases. The CDR3 runs to 15 residues. Germline V lookup: CDR1 LNHDA, CDR2 SQIVND (reference sequence). The V segment lost 3 bases and the J segment 0 bases; nucleotides outside the gene matches: 3. The CDR3 bases are TGTGCCAGTAGTATTGGGCGGGAGAGCACAGATACGCAGTATTTT. As protein: CASSIGRESTDTQYF.

CDR3 DNA: TGTGCAAGTCGCGACAGAAGGGAGGGGATGGACAATGAGCAGTTCTTC. Protein: CASRDRREGMDNEQFF. The rearrangement links TRBV12-2 to TRBJ2-1; the table assigns TRBD2, which was not confirmed against the DNA. TRBV12-2 constitutes a pseudogene. The CDR3 is 16 residues long.

This clone was found a few times. The chain uses TRBV2 and TRBJ2-7; a possible D gene is TRBD1 (6 bases). Trimming removed 6 bases from V and 4 bases from J, with 7 bases in between. Germline assignment: CDR1 SNHLY and CDR2 FYNNEI. The CDR3 is 11 residues long. In DNA, the CDR3 is TGTGCCAGCAGAGGACAGTACGAGCAGTACTTC. It is translated as CASRGQYEQYF. The variable domain in full, with the rest retrieved from reference TRBV2 and TRBJ2-7, is EPEVTQTPSHQVTQMGQEVILRCVPISNHLYFYWYRQILGQKVEFLVSFYNNEISEKSEIFDDQFSVERPDGSNFTLKIRSTKLEDSAMYFCASRGQYEQYFGPGTRLTVT.

The chain uses TRBV5-1 and TRBJ1-4; 9 bases are a match to TRBD1. Trimming at V came to 4 bases and at J to 8 bases, leaving 6 bases not matched to a gene. The germline CDR1 and CDR2 sequences are SGHRS and YFSETQ. This CDR3 is 14 amino acids long. The CDR3 sequence: CASSVGQGLEKLFF. CDR3 nucleotide sequence: TGCGCCAGCAGCGTGGGACAGGGTTTGGAAAAACTGTTTTTT.

The rearrangement links TRBV13 to TRBJ2-7, with 14 bases aligning to TRBD2. The junction had 8 bases not matched to a gene; V was cut back by 4 bases and J by 6 bases. The CDR3 runs 16 residues. CDR1 is PRHDT, CDR2 FYEKMQ, per germline (reference sequence). This CDR3 reads CASSYKPGLAGVEQYF. The CDR3 bases are TGTGCCAGCAGCTACAAACCGGGACTAGCGGGAGTCGAGCAGTACTTC.